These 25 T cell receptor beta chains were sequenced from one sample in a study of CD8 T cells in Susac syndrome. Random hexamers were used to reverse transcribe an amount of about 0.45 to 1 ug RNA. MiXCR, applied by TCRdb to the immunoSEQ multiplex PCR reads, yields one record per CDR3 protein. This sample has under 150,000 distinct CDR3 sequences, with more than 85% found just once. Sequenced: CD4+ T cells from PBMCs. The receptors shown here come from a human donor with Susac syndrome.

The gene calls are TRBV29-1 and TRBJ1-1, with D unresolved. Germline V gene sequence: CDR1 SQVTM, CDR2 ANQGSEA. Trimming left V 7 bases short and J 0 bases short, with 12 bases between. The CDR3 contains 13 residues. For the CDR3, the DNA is TGCAGCGCTACTACCGTGATGAACACTGAAGCTTTCTTT. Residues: CSATTVMNTEAFF.

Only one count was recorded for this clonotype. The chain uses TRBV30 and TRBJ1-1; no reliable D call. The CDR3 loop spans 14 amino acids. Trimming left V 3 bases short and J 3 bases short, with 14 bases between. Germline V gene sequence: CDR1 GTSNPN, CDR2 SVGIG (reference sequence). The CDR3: CAWSRPDGYTEAFF. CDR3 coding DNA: TGTGCCTGGAGCCGACCGGACGGGTACACTGAAGCTTTCTTT.

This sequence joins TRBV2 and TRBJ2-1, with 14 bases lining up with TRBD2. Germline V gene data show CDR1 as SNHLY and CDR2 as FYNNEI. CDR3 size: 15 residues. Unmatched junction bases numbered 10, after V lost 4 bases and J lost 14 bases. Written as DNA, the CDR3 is TGTGCCAGCAGTGGAGAAACCGGGACTAGCGGGAGTGAGTTCTTC. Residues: CASSGETGTSGSEFF.

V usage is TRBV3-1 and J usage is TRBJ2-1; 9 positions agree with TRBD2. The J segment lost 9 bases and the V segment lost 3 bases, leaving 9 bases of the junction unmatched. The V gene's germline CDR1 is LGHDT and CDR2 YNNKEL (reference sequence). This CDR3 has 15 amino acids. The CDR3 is CASSQGGGASGEQFF. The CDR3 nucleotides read TGTGCCAGCAGCCAGGGCGGGGGGGCCTCGGGTGAGCAGTTCTTC.

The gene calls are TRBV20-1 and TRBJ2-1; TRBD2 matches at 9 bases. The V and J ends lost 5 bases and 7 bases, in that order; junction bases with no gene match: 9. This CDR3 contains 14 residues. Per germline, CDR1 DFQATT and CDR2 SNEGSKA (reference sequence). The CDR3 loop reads CSASRSGGLNEQFF. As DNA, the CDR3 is TGCAGTGCTTCGAGGAGCGGGGGGCTTAATGAGCAGTTCTTC.

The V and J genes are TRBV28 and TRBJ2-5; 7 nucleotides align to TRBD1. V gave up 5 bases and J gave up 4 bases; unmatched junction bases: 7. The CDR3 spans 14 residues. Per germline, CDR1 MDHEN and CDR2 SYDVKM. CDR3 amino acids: CASSQRQGRETQYF. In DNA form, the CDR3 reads TGTGCCAGCAGTCAAAGACAGGGCCGAGAGACCCAGTACTTC.

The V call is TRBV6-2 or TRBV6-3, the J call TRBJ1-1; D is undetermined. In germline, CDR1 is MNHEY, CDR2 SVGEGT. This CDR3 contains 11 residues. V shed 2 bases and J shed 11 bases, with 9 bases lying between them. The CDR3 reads CASSYAMGAFF. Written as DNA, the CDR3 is TGTGCCAGCAGTTACGCCATGGGGGCTTTCTTT.

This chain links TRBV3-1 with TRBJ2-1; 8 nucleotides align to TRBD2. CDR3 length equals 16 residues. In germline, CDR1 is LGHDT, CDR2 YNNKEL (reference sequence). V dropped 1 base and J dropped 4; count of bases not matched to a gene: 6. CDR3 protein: CASSQVAGTLYNEQFF. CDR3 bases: TGTGCCAGCAGCCAAGTAGCGGGGACCCTTTACAATGAGCAGTTCTTC.

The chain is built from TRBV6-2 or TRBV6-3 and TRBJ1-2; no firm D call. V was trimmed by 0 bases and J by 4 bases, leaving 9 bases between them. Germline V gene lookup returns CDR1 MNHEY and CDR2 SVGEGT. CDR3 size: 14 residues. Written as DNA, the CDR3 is TGTGCCAGCAGTTACTCGGCGGGAATCTATGGCTACACCTTC. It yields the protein CASSYSAGIYGYTF.

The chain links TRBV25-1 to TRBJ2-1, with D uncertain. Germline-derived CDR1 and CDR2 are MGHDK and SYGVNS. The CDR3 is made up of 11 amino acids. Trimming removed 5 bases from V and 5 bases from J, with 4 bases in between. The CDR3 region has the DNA TGTGCCAGCAGTAAAAACAATGAGCAGTTCTTC. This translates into CASSKNNEQFF.

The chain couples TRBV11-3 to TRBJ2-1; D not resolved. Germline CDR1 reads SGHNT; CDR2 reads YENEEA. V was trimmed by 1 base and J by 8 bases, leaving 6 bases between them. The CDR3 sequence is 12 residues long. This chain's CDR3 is CASSLANDEQFF. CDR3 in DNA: TGTGCCAGCAGCTTAGCCAATGATGAGCAGTTCTTC.

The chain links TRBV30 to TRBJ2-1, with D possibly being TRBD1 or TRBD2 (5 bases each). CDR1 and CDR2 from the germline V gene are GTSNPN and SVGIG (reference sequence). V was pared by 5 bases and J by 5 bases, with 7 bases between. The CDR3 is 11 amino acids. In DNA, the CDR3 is TGTGCCTGGGGGACGGACAATGAGCAGTTCTTC. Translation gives CAWGTDNEQFF. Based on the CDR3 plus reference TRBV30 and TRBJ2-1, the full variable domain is SQTIHQWPATLVQPVGSPLSLECTVEGTSNPNLYWYRQAAGRGLQLLFYSVGIGQISSEVPQNLSASRPQDRQFILSSKKLLLSDSGFYLCAWGTDNEQFFGPGTRLTVL.

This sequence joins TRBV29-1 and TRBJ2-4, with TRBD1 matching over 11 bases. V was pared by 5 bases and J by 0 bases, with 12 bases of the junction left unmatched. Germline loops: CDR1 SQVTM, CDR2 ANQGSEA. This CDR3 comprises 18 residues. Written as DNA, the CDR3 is TGCAGCGTTCAGAGGACAGGGGGCGCGGTCGGAGCCAAAAACATTCAGTACTTC. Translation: CSVQRTGGAVGAKNIQYF.

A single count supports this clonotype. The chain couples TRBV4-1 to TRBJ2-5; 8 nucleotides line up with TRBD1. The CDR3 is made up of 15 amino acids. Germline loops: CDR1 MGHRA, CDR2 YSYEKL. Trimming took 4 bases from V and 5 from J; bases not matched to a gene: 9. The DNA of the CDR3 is TGCGCCAGCAGCCCGCCGGACAGGGTAGGGGAGACCCAGTACTTC. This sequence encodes CASSPPDRVGETQYF.

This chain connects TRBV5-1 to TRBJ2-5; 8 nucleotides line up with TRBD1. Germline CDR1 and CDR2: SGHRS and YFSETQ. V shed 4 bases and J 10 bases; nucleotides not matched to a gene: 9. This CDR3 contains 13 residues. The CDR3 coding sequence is TGCGCCAGCAGCCTCGGACAGGGACGTGGCCAGTACTTC. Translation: CASSLGQGRGQYF.

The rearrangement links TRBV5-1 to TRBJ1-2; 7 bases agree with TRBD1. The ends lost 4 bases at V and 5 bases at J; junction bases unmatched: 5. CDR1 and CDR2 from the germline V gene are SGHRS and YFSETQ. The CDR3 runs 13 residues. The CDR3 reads CASSRDSGYGYTF. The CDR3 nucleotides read TGCGCCAGCAGCCGGGACAGCGGGTATGGCTACACCTTC. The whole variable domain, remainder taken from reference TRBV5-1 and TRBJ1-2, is KAGVTQTPRYLIKTRGQQVTLSCSPISGHRSVSWYQQTPGQGLQFLFEYFSETQRNKGNFPGRFSGRQFSNSRSEMNVSTLELGDSALYLCASSRDSGYGYTFGSGTRLTVV.

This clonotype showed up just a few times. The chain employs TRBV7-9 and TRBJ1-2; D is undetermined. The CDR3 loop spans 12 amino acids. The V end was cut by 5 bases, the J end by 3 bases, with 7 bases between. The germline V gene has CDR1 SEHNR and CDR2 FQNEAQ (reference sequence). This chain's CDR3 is CASSVGDYGYTF. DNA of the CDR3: TGTGCCAGCAGCGTCGGGGACTATGGCTACACCTTC. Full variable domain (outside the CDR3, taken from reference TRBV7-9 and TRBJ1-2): DTGVSQNPRHKITKRGQNVTFRCDPISEHNRLYWYRQTLGQGPEFLTYFQNEAQLEKSRLLSDRFSAERPKGSFSTLEIQRTEQGDSAMYLCASSVGDYGYTFGSGTRLTVV.

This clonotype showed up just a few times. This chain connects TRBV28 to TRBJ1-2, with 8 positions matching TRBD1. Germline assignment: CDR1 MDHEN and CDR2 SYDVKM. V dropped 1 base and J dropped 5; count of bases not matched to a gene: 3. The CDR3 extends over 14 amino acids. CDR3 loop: CASSLSDRGYGYTF. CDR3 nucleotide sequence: TGTGCCAGCAGTTTATCCGACAGGGGTTATGGCTACACCTTC.

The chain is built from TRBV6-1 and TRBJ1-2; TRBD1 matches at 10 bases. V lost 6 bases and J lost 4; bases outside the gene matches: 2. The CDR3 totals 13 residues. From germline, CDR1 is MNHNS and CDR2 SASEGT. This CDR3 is CASRRTGGYGYTF. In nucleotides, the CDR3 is TGTGCCAGCAGGCGGACAGGGGGCTATGGCTACACCTTC.

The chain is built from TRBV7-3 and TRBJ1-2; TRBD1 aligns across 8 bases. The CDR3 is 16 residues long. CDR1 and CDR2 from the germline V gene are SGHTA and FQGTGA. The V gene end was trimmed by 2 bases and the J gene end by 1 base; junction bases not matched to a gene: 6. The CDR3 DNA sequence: TGTGCCAGCAGCTTAGGGGGGACAGGCGTTAACTATGGCTACACCTTC. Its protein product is CASSLGGTGVNYGYTF.

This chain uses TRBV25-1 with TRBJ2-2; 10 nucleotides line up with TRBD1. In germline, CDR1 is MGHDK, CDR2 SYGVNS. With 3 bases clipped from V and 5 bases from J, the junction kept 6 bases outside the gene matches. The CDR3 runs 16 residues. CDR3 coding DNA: TGTGCCAGCAGTGACCTGGGACAGGGGAGAACCGGGGAGCTGTTTTTT. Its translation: CASSDLGQGRTGELFF.

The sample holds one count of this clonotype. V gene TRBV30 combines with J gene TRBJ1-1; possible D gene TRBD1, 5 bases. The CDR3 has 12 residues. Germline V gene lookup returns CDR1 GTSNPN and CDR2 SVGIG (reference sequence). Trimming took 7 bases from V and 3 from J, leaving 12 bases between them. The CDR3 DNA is TGTGCCTCCCAAGGGGATCACACTGAAGCTTTCTTT. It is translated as CASQGDHTEAFF. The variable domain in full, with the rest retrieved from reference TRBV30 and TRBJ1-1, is SQTIHQWPATLVQPVGSPLSLECTVEGTSNPNLYWYRQAAGRGLQLLFYSVGIGQISSEVPQNLSASRPQDRQFILSSKKLLLSDSGFYLCASQGDHTEAFFGQGTRLTVV.

The DNA of the CDR3 is TGTGCCAGCAGCCAAGATCAGGTCTCTGGAAACACCATATATTTT. This gives the protein CASSQDQVSGNTIYF. The genes are TRBV14 and TRBJ1-3; D call uncertain. The CDR3 is 15 amino acids. V lost 0 bases and J 0 bases, leaving 6 bases between the germline ends. In germline, CDR1 is SGHDN, CDR2 FVKESK.

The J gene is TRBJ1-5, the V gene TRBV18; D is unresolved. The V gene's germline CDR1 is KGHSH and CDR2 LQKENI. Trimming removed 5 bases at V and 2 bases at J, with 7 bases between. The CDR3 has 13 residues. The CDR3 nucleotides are TGTGCCAGCTCAGACATTCGCAATCAGCCCCAGCATTTT. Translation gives CASSDIRNQPQHF.

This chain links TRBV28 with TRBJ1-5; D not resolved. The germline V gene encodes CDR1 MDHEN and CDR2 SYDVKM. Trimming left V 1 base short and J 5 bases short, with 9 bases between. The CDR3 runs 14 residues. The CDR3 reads CASSLSGVHQPQHF. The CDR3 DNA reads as TGTGCCAGCAGTTTATCCGGGGTCCATCAGCCCCAGCATTTT.